Each of the 14 T cell receptor beta chains below was sequenced from the same sample in a study of metastatic and nonmetastatic thyroid tumors (dated by TCRdb to the early 2020s). Library preparation was by PCR. Instrument on record: Illumina HiSeq 4000. Clones were called with MiXCR by TCRdb after fastp trimmed the public reads at Q25, and only in-frame beta chains were retained. The sample records about 69,000 clones, 14% of which are singletons. Less than 8.5% of the sample belongs to the ten largest clones. No patient had received any treatment before thyroid surgery. Sequenced: blood. These receptor sequences come from a male donor with papillary thyroid cancer or a benign thyroid nodule (not recorded which). Some clones in this sample may be carry-over from other donors' samples.

This clone was seen only a few times. A read error is possible here, since a much larger clone lies one base away. The sample holds other DNA sequences that translate to the same CDR3. The V and J genes are TRBV20-1 and TRBJ2-5; no definite D call. The V end lost 6 bases, the J end lost 5 bases, and 16 bases lay between the germline ends. Germline V gene sequence: CDR1 DFQATT, CDR2 SNEGSKA (reference sequence). The CDR3 has 13 amino acids. The CDR3 DNA reads TGCAGTGCCCTCATGGGTGGGCTTGAGACCCAGTACTTC. Its protein is CSALMGGLETQYF.

This clone was seen a handful of times. The chain employs TRBV12-3 or TRBV12-4 and TRBJ1-5; unclear D gene. The CDR3 consists of 13 residues. Trimming removed 6 bases at V and 5 bases at J, with 11 bases between. CDR3: CASSPGNYQPQHF. In DNA form, the CDR3 reads TGTGCCAGCAGCCCCGGAAACTATCAGCCCCAGCATTTT.

This clone was detected ten times or more. This sequence joins TRBV12-3 or TRBV12-4 and TRBJ2-7, with 8 bases identical to TRBD1. This CDR3 has 15 amino acids. V lost 10 bases, J lost 1 base, and 12 bases stayed unmatched. The CDR3 nucleotides read TGTGCCAACTTAACCCGGGACAGGAGATCCTACGAGCAGTACTTC. As protein: CANLTRDRRSYEQYF.

This clone has a count of ten or more. The chain uses TRBV6-1 and TRBJ2-7; TRBD2 aligns across 8 bases. V trimming: 7 bases; J trimming: 7 bases; junction bases outside the gene matches: 9. The germline V gene has CDR1 MNHNS and CDR2 SASEGT. The CDR3 sequence is 13 residues long. The CDR3 DNA reads TGTGCCAGCAAGGGACTAGGCTTAGGGGAGCAGTACTTC. Its protein product is CASKGLGLGEQYF.

The sample holds many counts of this clone. V usage is TRBV6-1 and J usage is TRBJ2-7, with 8 bases aligning to TRBD1. V shed 3 bases and J 6 bases; nucleotides not matched to a gene: 7. The CDR3 extends over 14 amino acids. CDR1 and CDR2 from the germline V gene are MNHNS and SASEGT. The CDR3 DNA sequence: TGTGCCAGCAGTGACTGGACAGGGAAAGGCGAGCAGTACGTC. This gives the protein CASSDWTGKGEQYV.

The chain carries TRBV5-1 and TRBJ2-1, with D hard to call. CDR1 and CDR2 (germline): SGHRS, YFSETQ. The CDR3 loop spans 16 amino acids. V was clipped by 0 bases and J by 0 bases, with 10 bases between them. The chain's CDR3 is CASSLEQLHSYNEQFF. DNA of the CDR3: TGCGCCAGCAGCTTGGAACAGCTCCACTCCTACAATGAGCAGTTCTTC.

This clone was seen ten or more times. The chain is built from TRBV27 and TRBJ2-1, with 11 bases lining up with TRBD2. The CDR3 is 16 amino acids. Germline values: CDR1 MNHEY, CDR2 SMNVEV (reference sequence). J was trimmed by 4 bases and V by 3 bases; bases with no gene match: 5. CDR3 sequence reads: CASSFRLAGGYNEQFF. CDR3 sequence (DNA): TGTGCCAGCAGTTTCCGCCTAGCGGGAGGTTACAATGAGCAGTTCTTC.

This clone appeared many times. The chain couples TRBV2 to TRBJ1-1; 9 bases align to TRBD1. Germline V lookup: CDR1 SNHLY, CDR2 FYNNEI. The CDR3 is 13 amino acids. Unmatched junction bases numbered 2, after V lost 5 bases and J lost 4 bases. DNA for the CDR3: TGTGCCAGCAGTACAGGGGGCATCACTGAAGCTTTCTTT. It translates to CASSTGGITEAFF.

This clone was counted ten times or more. V usage is TRBV4-1 and J usage is TRBJ2-1; D not resolved. Germline V CDR1 and CDR2: MGHRA, YSYEKL. This CDR3 is built from 15 residues. V lost 4 bases and J lost 0, with 10 bases in between. CDR3 coding DNA: TGCGCCAGCAGCCCAGCGACCAGCTCCTACAATGAGCAGTTCTTC. Translated: CASSPATSSYNEQFF.

This clone was detected ten times or more. The chain combines TRBV7-9 with TRBJ1-2; D is ambiguous. The CDR3 is 10 amino acids. V was cut by 8 bases and J by 10 bases, with 11 bases left in between. Germline V gene data show CDR1 as SEHNR and CDR2 as FQNEAQ (reference sequence). The CDR3: CASGRADYTF. CDR3 coding DNA: TGTGCCAGCGGTAGGGCGGACTACACCTTC.

This clone was seen at least ten times. The rearrangement links TRBV2 to TRBJ1-3; 10 bases match TRBD1. Trimming removed 7 bases from V and 0 bases from J; junction bases left unmatched: 6. Germline lookup yields CDR1 SNHLY and CDR2 FYNNEI. The CDR3 is 16 residues long. CDR3 residues: CASNGQGESSGNTIYF. The CDR3 bases are TGTGCCAGCAATGGACAGGGGGAGAGCTCTGGAAACACCATATATTTT.

As to this clone: Because the CDR3 is missing its conserved closing phenylalanine or tryptophan, this is likely a read error. The chain has TRBV6-1 and TRBJ1-2, with unresolved D. The CDR3 runs 15 residues. Trimming took 6 bases from V and 4 from J, leaving 18 bases between them. The V gene's germline CDR1 is MNHNS and CDR2 SASEGT. The CDR3 loop reads CASRPIEAGPYGYTL. CDR3 DNA: TGTGCCAGCAGGCCCATCGAGGCCGGGCCCTATGGCTACACCCTC.

Worth noting for this clone: It is likely a read error, because the conserved phenylalanine at the end of the CDR3 is missing. It is unclear where the CDR3 begins or ends on the DNA, so no DNA is shown, and the CDR3 is as TCRdb lists it. The chain links TRBV7-9 to TRBJ2-4; the table's D call TRBD1 went unverified against the DNA. The CDR3 extends over 9 residues, inclusive of both ends. Germline CDR1 SEHNR, CDR2 FQNEAQ (reference sequence). CDR3 amino acids: CASILPLLL.

On this clone itself: Given the absence of the conserved phenylalanine or tryptophan at the CDR3 end, a read error is likely. The gene calls are TRBV20-1 and TRBJ2-7; 9 bases fit TRBD1. The CDR3 runs to 15 residues. The V gene end was trimmed by 5 bases and the J gene end by 4 bases; junction bases not matched to a gene: 12. Looked up from germline, CDR1 is DFQATT and CDR2 is SNEGSKA (reference sequence). Here the CDR3 reads CSAEPPGQGSYEQYS. The DNA of the CDR3 is TGCAGTGCTGAACCCCCGGGACAGGGTTCTTACGAGCAGTACTCC.